This TCR beta chain was observed in a study of OX40 agonist ivuxolimab in advanced cancers. Background on the study: Among those enrolled, mean age was around 60 years (range roughly 23 to 90) and less than 90% were male.

Repertoires were generated with immunoSEQ multiplex PCR, while TCRdb's copy carries only in-frame clones and drops some. The sample lists more than 60,000 clones; roughly three quarters were seen once. The CDR3 contains 18 residues. The genes are TRBV21-1 and TRBJ2-1; the table gives TRBD1 as D, unverified against the DNA. TRBV21-1 is designated a pseudogene. Sequenced material: CD4+ or CD8+ T cells sorted from blood, taken in a trial of the OX40 agonist ivuxolimab. This receptor was identified in an adult with an advanced solid tumor such as melanoma, head and neck, liver or kidney cancer. DNA of the CDR3: TGTGCCAGCAGCATTCATACCAGGGGAGCTTCTTATTACAATGAGCAGTTCTTC. It translates to CASSIHTRGASYYNEQFF.